The source of this T cell receptor beta chain is a study of response to subunit inactivated influenza vaccine. General study findings and limits: Each seasonal influenza vaccination recruits few new T cells, the authors suggested.

Trimming cost V 6 bases and J 4 bases; bases outside gene matches: 12. The CDR3 sequence is 15 residues long. Germline lookup yields CDR1 DFQATT and CDR2 SNEGSKA (reference sequence). TCRdb passed the RT-PCR reads through MiXCR, listing each CDR3 protein once. The repertoire consists of over 150,000 distinct CDR3 sequences, with around 10% occurring once and the leading ten covering 35% to 40%. Note on this clonotype: Its specificity is not known.

The sample consisted of CD8+ T cells sorted from PBMCs, taken 23 months after vaccination. This sequence was found in a man between 50 and 75 years old who received an inactivated influenza vaccine. This chain links TRBV20-1 with TRBJ2-1, with TRBD1 identical over 7 bases. In DNA, the CDR3 is TGCAGTGCCAGCCTCGCCGGGACAGAGTACAATGAGCAGTTCTTC. Its translation is CSASLAGTEYNEQFF.